In its sample, the clone carrying this T cell receptor (beta chain) was seen a few times. The sample originates from a study of blood T cells in healthy people across ages. The second PCR ran roughly 6 to 12 cycles with a sample-barcoded 5' primer and J-beta primers. Each cDNA molecule was tagged by a template-switch adaptor that had 12 random nucleotides. Sequencing yielded, for each sample, at least 2.5 million paired-end reads carrying CDR3. TCRdb recomputed calls from the 5' RACE reads with MiXCR, one row per CDR3 protein. The sample has about 2 million distinct CDR3 sequences; around half are singletons. The CDR3 length is 13 residues. The V and J ends lost 5 bases and 4 bases respectively, with 9 bases between them. Germline assignment: CDR1 SQVTM and CDR2 ANQGSEA. Isolating PBMCs gave at least 7 million of these cells per sample. With each sample, at least 5 micrograms of total RNA were extracted.

Specimen: blood. This sequence was found in a woman in her forties in good health. The genes are TRBV29-1 and TRBJ2-6; D may be TRBD2 (5 bases). The CDR3 region has the DNA TGCAGCGTTCGGGGTGCCGGGGCCAACGTCCTGACTTTC. Encoded protein: CSVRGAGANVLTF.